In this sample, the clone carrying this T cell receptor (beta chain) turned up a few times. The data were taken from a study of CD4+ T cells in melanoma. Here immunoSEQ multiplex PCR was the method, and the copy in TCRdb shows in-frame clones only, minus some. The sample records tens of thousands of clones, roughly three quarters being singletons. The receptor comes from a human donor with melanoma. The sequenced material came from tumor tissue.

The CDR3 DNA is TGTGCCAGCAGTGTGGCGGATGAGCAGTTCTTC. As protein: CASSVADEQFF. The J gene is TRBJ2-1, the V gene TRBV2; D unclear. There are 11 residues in the CDR3. The V and J ends lost 4 bases and 8 bases respectively, with 6 bases between them. The germline V gene has CDR1 SNHLY and CDR2 FYNNEI.